The 3 T cell receptor beta chains below were found in one sample sequenced in a study of blood T cell repertoires in COVID-19. Profiled with immunoSEQ multiplex PCR; TCRdb holds only in-frame clones, not every one. Of about 200,000 clones in the sample, around nine tenths were seen once. The sample comprised peripheral blood. These receptors all stem from a man between 60 and 70 years old who had recovered from COVID-19.

This clone came up once. The chain recombines TRBV7-9 with TRBJ2-1, with a possible D match to TRBD2 (6 bases). V was clipped by 1 base and J by 8 bases, with 18 bases between them. Germline lookup yields CDR1 SEHNR and CDR2 FQNEAQ (reference sequence). The CDR3 sequence is 16 residues long. The CDR3 DNA is TGTGCCAGCAGCTTAGGGGGTGGCGGGATTGTAGATGAGCAGTTCTTC. Its translation is CASSLGGGGIVDEQFF. The full variable domain, its missing parts supplied by reference TRBV7-9 and TRBJ2-1, is DTGVSQNPRHKITKRGQNVTFRCDPISEHNRLYWYRQTLGQGPEFLTYFQNEAQLEKSRLLSDRFSAERPKGSFSTLEIQRTEQGDSAMYLCASSLGGGGIVDEQFFGPGTRLTVL.

This clone has just a few counts. The chain links TRBV25-1 to TRBJ1-2; TRBD1 matches 7 bases. Trimming removed 4 bases from V and 7 bases from J; junction bases left unmatched: 9. Germline lookup yields CDR1 MGHDK and CDR2 SYGVNS. The CDR3 is 14 residues long. Written as DNA, the CDR3 is TGTGCCAGCAGTGCTCCCGGGACAGCGGGTGGCTACACCTTC. Translating gives CASSAPGTAGGYTF.

This clone has more than one count but fewer than ten. The V and J genes are TRBV7-3 and TRBJ2-1; 7 nucleotides line up with TRBD2. J gave up 0 bases and V 6 bases, and 5 bases lay outside the gene matches. This CDR3 region has 15 residues. The germline gives CDR1 SGHTA, CDR2 FQGTGA. The CDR3 sequence: CASRSGTTSYNEQFF. The CDR3 DNA sequence: TGTGCCAGCAGATCCGGGACTACCTCCTACAATGAGCAGTTCTTC.